Reported below is one TCR beta chain. These data belong to a study of T-cell reconstitution after alpha-beta-depleted transplantation in children. The CDR3 covers 14 residues. V dropped 5 bases and J dropped 2 bases, with 12 bases sitting between them. CDR1 is LNHDA and CDR2 is SQIVND in the germline V gene (reference sequence). Library preparation (for TCRbeta) was performed with unique molecular identifiers. TCRdb fed the PCR reads into MiXCR, producing one record per CDR3 protein. In the table there are 700,000 to 950,000 distinct CDR3 sequences, under 20% of which are singletons. This receptor was obtained from a male patient younger than 18 who had a stem cell transplant for acute lymphoblastic leukemia, so the T cells may come from the graft donor. V usage is TRBV19 and J usage is TRBJ1-2, with D uncertain. Source: PBMCs, mostly from graft donor cells, taken 360 days after TCRalphabeta/CD19-depleted stem cell transplant. The CDR3 DNA follows: TGTGCCAGTAGTCGAAGCAGAGGCAACTATGGCTACACCTTC. The encoded protein is CASSRSRGNYGYTF.